This note documents a single T cell receptor beta chain sequence. The specificity of this receptor is unknown. No base-level quality is on record; no much larger clone is a single base apart. This sample stems from a study of OX40 agonist ivuxolimab in advanced cancers. Concerning the study at large: Ivuxolimab was a fully human IgG2 agonistic monoclonal antibody targeting the costimulatory receptor OX40 (CD134). Partial responses occurred in three dose-escalation patients: two with cutaneous melanoma and one with hepatocellular carcinoma. A male proportion of approximately 83% and a mean age of about 60 years, ranging from about 20 to 79, were recorded for the dose-escalation cohort. Prior anti-PD-1, anti-PD-L1 or anti-CTLA-4 therapy was permitted, and checkpoint inhibitors had been received by around 39% of dose-escalation patients. Of the 50 to 55 dose-escalation patients, hepatocellular carcinoma was present in around 20, melanoma in around 15, renal cell carcinoma in 9 and head and neck cancer in 9. The paper covers the monotherapy dose-escalation part of the phase I ivuxolimab trial, which included N ≈ 57 patients. Intravenous ivuxolimab was administered to patients every 2 weeks at six dose levels: 0.01, 0.1, 0.3, 1.5, 3 and 10 mg/kg. Peripheral TCRbeta sequencing aimed to test whether ivuxolimab altered TCR sequence diversity and caused clonal T-cell expansion.

Study-level results and caveats: At doses from 0.1 to 3.0 mg/kg, clonal expansion was seen in both CD4+ and CD8+ blood T cells between baseline and week 6. The antigen specificity of the peripheral T cells that underwent clonal expansion was not determined. After ivuxolimab, CD8+ T cells had more expanded clones than CD4+ T cells on average. In the 0.1-3.0 mg/kg groups, partial responders had among the lowest normalized peripheral clonal expansion, particularly in CD8+ T cells. Low levels of normalized T-cell clonal expansion were also seen in some patients who did not respond.

To sequence the TCRbeta CDR3 region, genomic DNA was isolated from the sorted cells. The immunoSEQ Assay was used to sequence the TCRbeta CDR3 regions. Sourced from immuneACCESS, this table was stored by TCRdb with only in-frame sequences that have V and J called. A share of the clones is absent; for the studies checked, an unresolved V gene accounts for under half, and the remainder has no known explanation. This sample gives under 20,000 clones in total; roughly four fifths of them show up just once. Of the sample, approximately 3.1% is held by the ten largest clones. Patients with a history of autoimmune disease or receiving systemic immunosuppression were excluded from the trial. Peripheral blood for TCR sequencing was drawn from every dose cohort at baseline, at cycle 4 day 1 and at cycle 7 day 1. Samples came from an open-label, multicenter, first-in-human phase I dose-escalation trial of ivuxolimab. Adults with locally advanced or metastatic melanoma, renal cell carcinoma, hepatocellular carcinoma or head and neck squamous cell carcinoma were enrolled in the trial. Before TCR sequencing, CD4+ T cells and CD8+ T cells were sorted from peripheral blood as separate populations.

This specimen was CD4+ or CD8+ T cells sorted from blood, taken in a trial of the OX40 agonist ivuxolimab. The clonotype was recovered from an adult with an advanced solid tumor such as melanoma, head and neck, liver or kidney cancer.

In nucleotides, the sequence is TGTGCCAGCAGCTTGAGATGGGAACAGGGATCAACTATAAGCAATCAGCCCCAGCATTTT. Its protein reads: CASSLRWEQGSTISNQPQHF. This sequence uses TRBV5-4 and TRBJ1-5; TRBD1 is a possible D gene, resting on 6 matching bases. CDR1 and CDR2 were assigned from the germline V gene (reference sequence) as SGHNT and YYREEE. V and J lose 1 base and 1 base, and a span of 24 bases separates them. Counted from cysteine to phenylalanine, this CDR3 has 20 amino acids. The only DNA kept is the CDR3, 60 bases in frame from the first base.